This T cell receptor (beta chain) was identified in a study of blood T cells in healthy people across ages. Combining a sample-barcoded 5' primer with a J-beta primer mix, a second PCR ran for roughly 7 to 11 cycles. Each CDR3 protein is one row after TCRdb ran MiXCR on the 5' RACE reads. The table lists more than 1,000,000 distinct CDR3 sequences, around 27% of them singletons. The germline V and J ends were trimmed by 5 bases and 3 bases, with 15 bases remaining between them. There are 15 residues in the CDR3. CDR1 SGHTA and CDR2 FQGNSA come from the germline V gene. For this clonotype: Its antigen is undetermined.

The study, taken as a whole, reports: Higher naive T cell percentage went strongly together with higher TCR beta diversity. Older age went with lower TCR beta diversity per million T cells, in a roughly linear way.

The sample also formed part of further work on T cells of mothers and their children.

This TCR came from a girl aged 2-10 years in good health. The chain joins TRBV7-2 to TRBJ2-3, with D perhaps TRBD1 (6 bases). The sample comprised blood. For the CDR3, the DNA is TGTGCCAGCAGCCCCCTCGGACAGAAGACAGATACGCAGTATTTT. Translated: CASSPLGQKTDTQYF. The complete variable domain, with remaining parts taken from reference TRBV7-2 and TRBJ2-3, reads GAGVSQSPSNKVTEKGKDVELRCDPISGHTALYWYRQSLGQGLEFLIYFQGNSAPDKSGLPSDRFSAERTGGSVSTLTIQRTQQEDSAVYLCASSPLGQKTDTQYFGPGTRLTVL.